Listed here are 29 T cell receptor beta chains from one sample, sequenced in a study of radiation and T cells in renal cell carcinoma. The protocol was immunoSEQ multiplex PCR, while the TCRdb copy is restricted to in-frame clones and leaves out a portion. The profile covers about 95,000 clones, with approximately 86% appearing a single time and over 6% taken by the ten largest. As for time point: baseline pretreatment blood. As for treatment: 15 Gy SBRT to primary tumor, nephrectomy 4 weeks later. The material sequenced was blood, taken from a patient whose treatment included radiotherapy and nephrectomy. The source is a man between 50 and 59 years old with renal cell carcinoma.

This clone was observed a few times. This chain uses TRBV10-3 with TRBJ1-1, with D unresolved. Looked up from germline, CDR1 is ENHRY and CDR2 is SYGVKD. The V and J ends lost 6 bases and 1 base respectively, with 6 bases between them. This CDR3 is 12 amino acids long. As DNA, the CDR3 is TGTGCCATCAGCTTTGAGAACACTGAAGCTTTCTTT. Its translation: CAISFENTEAFF.

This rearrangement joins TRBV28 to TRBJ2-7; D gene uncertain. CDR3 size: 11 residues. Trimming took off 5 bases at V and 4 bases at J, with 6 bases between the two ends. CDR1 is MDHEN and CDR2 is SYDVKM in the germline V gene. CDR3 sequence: CASSTLYEQYF. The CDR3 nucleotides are TGTGCCAGCAGTACACTTTACGAGCAGTACTTC.

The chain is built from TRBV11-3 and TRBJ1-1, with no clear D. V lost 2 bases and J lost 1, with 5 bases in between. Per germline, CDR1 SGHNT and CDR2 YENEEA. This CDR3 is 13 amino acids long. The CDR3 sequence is CASSLYENTEAFF. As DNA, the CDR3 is TGTGCCAGCAGCTTATACGAGAACACTGAAGCTTTCTTT.

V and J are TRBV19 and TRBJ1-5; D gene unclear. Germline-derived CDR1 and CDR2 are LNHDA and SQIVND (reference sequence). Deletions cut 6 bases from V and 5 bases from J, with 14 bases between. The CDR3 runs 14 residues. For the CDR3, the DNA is TGTGCCAGTAGCGGAGGATTAATTCATCAGCCCCAGCATTTT. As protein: CASSGGLIHQPQHF.

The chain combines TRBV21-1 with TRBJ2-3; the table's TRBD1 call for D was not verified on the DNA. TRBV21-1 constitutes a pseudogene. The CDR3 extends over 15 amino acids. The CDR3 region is CANPSGGLKADTQYF. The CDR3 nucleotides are TGTGCCAACCCATCAGGGGGTTTGAAGGCAGATACGCAGTATTTT.

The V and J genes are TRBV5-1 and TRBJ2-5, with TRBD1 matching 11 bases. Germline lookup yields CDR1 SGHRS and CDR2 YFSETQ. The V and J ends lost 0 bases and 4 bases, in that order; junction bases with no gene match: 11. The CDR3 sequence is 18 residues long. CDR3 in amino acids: CASSLAGQGAFWSETQYF. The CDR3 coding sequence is TGCGCCAGCAGCTTGGCCGGACAGGGGGCGTTTTGGTCAGAGACCCAGTACTTC.

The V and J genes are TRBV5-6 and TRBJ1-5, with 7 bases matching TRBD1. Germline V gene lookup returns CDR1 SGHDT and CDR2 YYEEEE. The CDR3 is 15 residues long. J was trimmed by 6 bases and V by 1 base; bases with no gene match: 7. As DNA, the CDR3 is TGTGCCAGCAGCTTGTGGGCGACAGGGCTTCAGCCCCAGCATTTT. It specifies CASSLWATGLQPQHF. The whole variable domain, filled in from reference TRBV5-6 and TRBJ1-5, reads DAGVTQSPTHLIKTRGQQVTLRCSPKSGHDTVSWYQQALGQGPQFIFQYYEEEERQRGNFPDRFSGHQFPNYSSELNVNALLLGDSALYLCASSLWATGLQPQHFGDGTRLSIL.

The CDR3 DNA reads as TGTGCCAGCAGCTTTACCGGCAGGGGGACAGGGAACACTGAAGCTTTCTTT. Encoded protein: CASSFTGRGTGNTEAFF. The chain is built from TRBV13 and TRBJ1-1, with 8 positions matching TRBD1. V lost 3 bases, J lost 1 base, and 10 bases stayed unmatched. The CDR3 extends over 17 amino acids. Germline V gene lookup returns CDR1 PRHDT and CDR2 FYEKMQ (reference sequence).

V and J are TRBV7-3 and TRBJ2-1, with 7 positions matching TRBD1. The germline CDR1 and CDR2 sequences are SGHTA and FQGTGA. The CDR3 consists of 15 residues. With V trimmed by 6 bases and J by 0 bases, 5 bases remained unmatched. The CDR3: CASRATGASYNEQFF. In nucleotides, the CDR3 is TGTGCCAGCAGAGCTACAGGGGCCTCCTACAATGAGCAGTTCTTC.

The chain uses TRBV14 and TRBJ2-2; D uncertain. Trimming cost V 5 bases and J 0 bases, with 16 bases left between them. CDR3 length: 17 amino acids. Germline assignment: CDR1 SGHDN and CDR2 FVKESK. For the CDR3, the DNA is TGTGCCAGCAGCGCCCTGTTGGCCGGGTCGAACACCGGGGAGCTGTTTTTT. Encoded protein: CASSALLAGSNTGELFF.

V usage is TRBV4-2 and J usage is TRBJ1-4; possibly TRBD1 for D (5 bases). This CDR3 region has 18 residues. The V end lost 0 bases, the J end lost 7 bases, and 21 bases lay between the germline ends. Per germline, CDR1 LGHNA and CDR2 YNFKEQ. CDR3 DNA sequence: TGTGCCAGCAGCCAAGAACCAATAGACAGTGCCGGAGGTGAAAAACTGTTTTTT. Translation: CASSQEPIDSAGGEKLFF.

The CDR3 DNA is TGTGCCAGCAGTGAAAGGACAGGCCCCTATGGCTACACCTTC. Translating gives CASSERTGPYGYTF. The J gene is TRBJ1-2, the V gene TRBV6-1; 7 bases agree with TRBD1. The CDR3 runs 14 residues. J gave up 4 bases and V 2 bases, and 4 bases lay outside the gene matches. The V gene's germline CDR1 is MNHNS and CDR2 SASEGT.

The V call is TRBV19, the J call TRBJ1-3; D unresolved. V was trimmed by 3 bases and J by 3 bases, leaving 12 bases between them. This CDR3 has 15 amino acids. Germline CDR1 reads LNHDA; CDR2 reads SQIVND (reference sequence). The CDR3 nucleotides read TGTGCCAGTAGTATCCGATCTGAAGATGGAAACACCATATATTTT. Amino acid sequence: CASSIRSEDGNTIYF.

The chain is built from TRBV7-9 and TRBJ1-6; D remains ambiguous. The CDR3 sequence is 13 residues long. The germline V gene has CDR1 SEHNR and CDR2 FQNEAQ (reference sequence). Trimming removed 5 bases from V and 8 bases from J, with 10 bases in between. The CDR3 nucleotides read TGTGCCAGCAGCCAAAATGTGGATTCACCCCTCCACTTT. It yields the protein CASSQNVDSPLHF.

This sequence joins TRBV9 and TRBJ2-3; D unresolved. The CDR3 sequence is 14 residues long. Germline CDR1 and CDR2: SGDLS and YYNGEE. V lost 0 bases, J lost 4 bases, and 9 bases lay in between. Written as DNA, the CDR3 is TGTGCCAGCAGCGTAGCCCCCTACTCAGATACGCAGTATTTT. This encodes CASSVAPYSDTQYF.

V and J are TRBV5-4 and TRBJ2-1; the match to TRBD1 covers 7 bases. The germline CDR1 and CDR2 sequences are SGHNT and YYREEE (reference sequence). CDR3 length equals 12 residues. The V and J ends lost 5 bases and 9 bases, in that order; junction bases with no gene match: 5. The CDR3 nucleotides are TGTGCCAGCAGTCAAAACAGGGGTGAGCAGTTCTTC. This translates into CASSQNRGEQFF.

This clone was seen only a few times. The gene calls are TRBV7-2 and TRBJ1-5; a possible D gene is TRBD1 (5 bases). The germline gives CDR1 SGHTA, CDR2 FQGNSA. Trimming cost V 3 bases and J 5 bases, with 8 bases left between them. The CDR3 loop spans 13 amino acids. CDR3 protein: CASSLQGDQPQHF. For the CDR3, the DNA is TGTGCCAGCAGCTTGCAGGGCGATCAGCCCCAGCATTTT.

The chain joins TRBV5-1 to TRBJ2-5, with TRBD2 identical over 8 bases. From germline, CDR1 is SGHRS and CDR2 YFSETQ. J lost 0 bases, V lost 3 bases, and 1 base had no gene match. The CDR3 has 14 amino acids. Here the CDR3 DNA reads TGCGCCAGCAGCTCGACTAGCGACCAAGAGACCCAGTACTTC. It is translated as CASSSTSDQETQYF.

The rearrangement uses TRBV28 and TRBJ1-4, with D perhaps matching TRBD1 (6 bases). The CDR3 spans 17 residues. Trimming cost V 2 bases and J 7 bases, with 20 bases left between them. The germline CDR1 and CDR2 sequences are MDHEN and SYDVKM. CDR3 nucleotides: TGTGCCAGCAGTTTAGTGGGGGGCGCGACTAGCCCTGAAAAACTGTTTTTT. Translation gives CASSLVGGATSPEKLFF.

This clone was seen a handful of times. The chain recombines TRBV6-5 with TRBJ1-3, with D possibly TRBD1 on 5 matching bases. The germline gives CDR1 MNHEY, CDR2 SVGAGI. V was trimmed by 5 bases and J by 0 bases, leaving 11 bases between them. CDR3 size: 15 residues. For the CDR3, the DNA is TGTGCCAGCAGTCGGAGTGGGACCTCTGGAAACACCATATATTTT. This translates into CASSRSGTSGNTIYF.

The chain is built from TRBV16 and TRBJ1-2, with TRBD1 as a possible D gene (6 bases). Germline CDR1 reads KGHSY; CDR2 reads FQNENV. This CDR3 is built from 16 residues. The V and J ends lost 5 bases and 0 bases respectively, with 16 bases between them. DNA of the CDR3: TGTGCCAGCAGCGAATGGGGGCAGGAATCTAACTATGGCTACACCTTC. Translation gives CASSEWGQESNYGYTF.

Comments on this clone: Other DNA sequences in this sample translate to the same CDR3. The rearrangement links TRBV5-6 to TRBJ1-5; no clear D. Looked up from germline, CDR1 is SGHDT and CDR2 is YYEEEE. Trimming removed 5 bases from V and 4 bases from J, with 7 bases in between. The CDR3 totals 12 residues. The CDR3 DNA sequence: TGTGCCAGCAGTTTGTTAAATCAGCCCCAGCATTTT. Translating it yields CASSLLNQPQHF.

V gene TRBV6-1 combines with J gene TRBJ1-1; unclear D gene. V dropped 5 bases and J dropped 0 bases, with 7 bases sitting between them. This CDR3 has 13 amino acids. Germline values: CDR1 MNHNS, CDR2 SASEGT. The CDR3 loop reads CASSLDLNTEAFF. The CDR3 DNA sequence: TGTGCCAGCAGTCTCGATTTGAACACTGAAGCTTTCTTT.

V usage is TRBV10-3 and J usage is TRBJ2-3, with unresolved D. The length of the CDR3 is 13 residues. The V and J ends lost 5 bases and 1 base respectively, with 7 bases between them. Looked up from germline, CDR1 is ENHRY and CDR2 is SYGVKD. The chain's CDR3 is CAISKERTDTQYF. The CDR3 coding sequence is TGTGCCATCAGTAAGGAACGCACAGATACGCAGTATTTT.

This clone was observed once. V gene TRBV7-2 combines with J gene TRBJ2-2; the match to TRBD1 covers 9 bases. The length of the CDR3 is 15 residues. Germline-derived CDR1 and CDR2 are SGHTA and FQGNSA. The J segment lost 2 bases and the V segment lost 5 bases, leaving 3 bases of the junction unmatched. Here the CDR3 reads CASSVGQGNTGELFF. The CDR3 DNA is TGTGCCAGCAGCGTGGGACAGGGAAACACCGGGGAGCTGTTTTTT. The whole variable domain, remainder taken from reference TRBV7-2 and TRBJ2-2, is GAGVSQSPSNKVTEKGKDVELRCDPISGHTALYWYRQSLGQGLEFLIYFQGNSAPDKSGLPSDRFSAERTGGSVSTLTIQRTQQEDSAVYLCASSVGQGNTGELFFGEGSRLTVL.

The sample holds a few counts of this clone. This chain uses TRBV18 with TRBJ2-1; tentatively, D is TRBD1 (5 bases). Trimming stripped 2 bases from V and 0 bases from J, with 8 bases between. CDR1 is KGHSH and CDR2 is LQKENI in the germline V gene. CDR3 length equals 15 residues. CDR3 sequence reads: CASSPDRTSYNEQFF. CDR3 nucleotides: TGTGCCAGCTCACCAGACAGAACCTCCTACAATGAGCAGTTCTTC.

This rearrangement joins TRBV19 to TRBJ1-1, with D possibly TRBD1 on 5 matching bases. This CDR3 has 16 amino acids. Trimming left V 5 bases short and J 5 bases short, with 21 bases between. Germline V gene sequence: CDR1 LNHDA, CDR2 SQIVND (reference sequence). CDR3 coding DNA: TGTGCCAGTAGTCCGTGGGGGAAGGCCTTTGAGACTGAAGCTTTCTTT. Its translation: CASSPWGKAFETEAFF.

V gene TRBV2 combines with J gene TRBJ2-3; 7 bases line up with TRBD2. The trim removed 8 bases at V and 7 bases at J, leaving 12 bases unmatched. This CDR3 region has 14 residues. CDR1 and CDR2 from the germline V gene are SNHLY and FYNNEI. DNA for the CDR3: TGTGCCAGCCATGGGGGGGTGTGGGTCAATACGCAGTATTTT. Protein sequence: CASHGGVWVNTQYF.

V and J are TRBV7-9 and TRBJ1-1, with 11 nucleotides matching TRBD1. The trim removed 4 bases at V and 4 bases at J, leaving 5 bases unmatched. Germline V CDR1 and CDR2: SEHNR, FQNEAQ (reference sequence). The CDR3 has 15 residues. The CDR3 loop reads CASSSQGTGGTEAFF. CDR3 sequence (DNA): TGTGCCAGCAGCTCTCAGGGGACAGGGGGCACTGAAGCTTTCTTT. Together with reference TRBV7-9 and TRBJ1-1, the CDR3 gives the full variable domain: DTGVSQNPRHKITKRGQNVTFRCDPISEHNRLYWYRQTLGQGPEFLTYFQNEAQLEKSRLLSDRFSAERPKGSFSTLEIQRTEQGDSAMYLCASSSQGTGGTEAFFGQGTRLTVV.